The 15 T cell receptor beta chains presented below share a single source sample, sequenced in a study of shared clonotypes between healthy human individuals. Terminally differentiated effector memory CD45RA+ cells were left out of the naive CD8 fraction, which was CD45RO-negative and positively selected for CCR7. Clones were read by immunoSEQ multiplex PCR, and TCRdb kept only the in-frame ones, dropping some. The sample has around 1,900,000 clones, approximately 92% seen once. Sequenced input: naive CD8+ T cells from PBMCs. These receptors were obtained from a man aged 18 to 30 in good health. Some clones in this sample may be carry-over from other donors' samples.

CDR3 bases: TGCAGCGCCTCAGGGGTCGGCTCCTACGAGCAGTACTTC. It codes for CSASGVGSYEQYF. The V call is TRBV29-1, the J call TRBJ2-7; D is possibly TRBD1 (6 bases). The V end was cut by 7 bases, the J end by 0 bases, with 13 bases between. The CDR3 totals 13 residues. Germline values: CDR1 SQVTM, CDR2 ANQGSEA.

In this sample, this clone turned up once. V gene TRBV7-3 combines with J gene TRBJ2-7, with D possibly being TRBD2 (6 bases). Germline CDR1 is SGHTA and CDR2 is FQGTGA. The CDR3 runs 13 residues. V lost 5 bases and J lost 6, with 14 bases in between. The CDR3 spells CASSGGSTREQYF. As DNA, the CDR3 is TGTGCCAGCAGCGGGGGGAGCACGCGCGAGCAGTACTTC.

Here the CDR3 reads CASGTPIGYGYTF. CDR3 nucleotides: TGTGCCAGTGGGACCCCCATAGGCTATGGCTACACCTTC. V and J are TRBV27 and TRBJ1-2, with a tentative D call TRBD1 (5 bases). Trimming took off 9 bases at V and 4 bases at J, with 15 bases between the two ends. There are 13 residues in the CDR3. Germline CDR1 and CDR2: MNHEY and SMNVEV (reference sequence).

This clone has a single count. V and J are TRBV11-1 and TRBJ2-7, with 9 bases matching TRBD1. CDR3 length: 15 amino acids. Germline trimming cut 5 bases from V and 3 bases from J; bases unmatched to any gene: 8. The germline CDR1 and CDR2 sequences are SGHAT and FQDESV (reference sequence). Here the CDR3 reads CASSRAGTGSYEQYF. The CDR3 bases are TGTGCCAGCAGCCGCGCCGGGACAGGGAGCTACGAGCAGTACTTC.

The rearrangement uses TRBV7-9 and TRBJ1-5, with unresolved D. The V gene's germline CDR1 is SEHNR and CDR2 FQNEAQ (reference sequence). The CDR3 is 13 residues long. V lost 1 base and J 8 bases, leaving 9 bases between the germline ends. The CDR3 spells CASSLGTSEPQHF. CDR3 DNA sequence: TGTGCCAGCAGCTTAGGGACTTCCGAGCCCCAGCATTTT.

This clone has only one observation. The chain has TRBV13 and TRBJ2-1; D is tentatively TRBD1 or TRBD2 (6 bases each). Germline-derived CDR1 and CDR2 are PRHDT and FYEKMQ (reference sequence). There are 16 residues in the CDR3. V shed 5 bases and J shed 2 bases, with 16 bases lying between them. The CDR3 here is CASSPSGRDTYNEQFF. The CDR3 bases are TGTGCCAGCAGCCCCTCGGGGCGGGACACCTACAATGAGCAGTTCTTC.

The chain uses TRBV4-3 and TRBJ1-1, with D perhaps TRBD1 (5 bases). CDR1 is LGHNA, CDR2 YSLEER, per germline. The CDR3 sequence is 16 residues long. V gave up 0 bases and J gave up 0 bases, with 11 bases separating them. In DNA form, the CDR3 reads TGCGCCAGCAGCCAAGAATGGGGCCGGATGAACACTGAAGCTTTCTTT. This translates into CASSQEWGRMNTEAFF.

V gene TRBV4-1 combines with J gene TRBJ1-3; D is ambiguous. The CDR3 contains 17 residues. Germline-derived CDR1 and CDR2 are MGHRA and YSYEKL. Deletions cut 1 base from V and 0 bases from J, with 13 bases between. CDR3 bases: TGCGCCAGCAGCCAAGTTGGGCCGGTGAGCTCTGGAAACACCATATATTTT. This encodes CASSQVGPVSSGNTIYF.

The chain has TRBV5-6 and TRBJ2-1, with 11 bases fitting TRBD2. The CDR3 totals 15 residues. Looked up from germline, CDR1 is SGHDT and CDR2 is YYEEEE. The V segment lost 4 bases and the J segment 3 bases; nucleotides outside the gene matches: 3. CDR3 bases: TGTGCCAGCAGCAGCGGGACTAGCGGCTACAATGAGCAGTTCTTC. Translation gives CASSSGTSGYNEQFF.

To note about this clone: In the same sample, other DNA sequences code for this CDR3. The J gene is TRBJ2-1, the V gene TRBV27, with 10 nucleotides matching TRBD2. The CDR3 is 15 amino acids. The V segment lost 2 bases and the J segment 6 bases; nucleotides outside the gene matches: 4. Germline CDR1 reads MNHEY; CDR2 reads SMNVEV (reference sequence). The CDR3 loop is CASSLALAGANEQFF. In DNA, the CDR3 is TGTGCCAGCAGTTTAGCCCTAGCGGGGGCCAATGAGCAGTTCTTC.

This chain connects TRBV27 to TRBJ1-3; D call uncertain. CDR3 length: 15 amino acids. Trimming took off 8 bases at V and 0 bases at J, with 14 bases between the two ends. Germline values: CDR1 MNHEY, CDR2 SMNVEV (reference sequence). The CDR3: CASGPRWGSGNTIYF. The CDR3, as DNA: TGTGCCAGCGGACCGCGATGGGGCTCTGGAAACACCATATATTTT.

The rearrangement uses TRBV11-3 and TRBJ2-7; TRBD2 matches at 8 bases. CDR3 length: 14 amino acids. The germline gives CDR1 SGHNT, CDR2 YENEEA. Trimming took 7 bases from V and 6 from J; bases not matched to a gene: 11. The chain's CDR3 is CASTLTSGSSEQYF. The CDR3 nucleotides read TGTGCCAGCACCTTGACCAGCGGGAGTTCCGAGCAGTACTTC. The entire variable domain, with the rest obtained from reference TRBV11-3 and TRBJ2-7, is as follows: EAGVVQSPRYKIIEKKQPVAFWCNPISGHNTLYWYLQNLGQGPELLIRYENEEAVDDSQLPKDRFSAERLKGVDSTLKIQPAELGDSAVYLCASTLTSGSSEQYFGPGTRLTVT.

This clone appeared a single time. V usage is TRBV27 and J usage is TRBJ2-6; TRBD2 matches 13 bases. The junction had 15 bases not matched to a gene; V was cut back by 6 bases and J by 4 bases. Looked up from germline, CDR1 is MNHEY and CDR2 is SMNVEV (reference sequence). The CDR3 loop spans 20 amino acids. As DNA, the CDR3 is TGTGCCAGCAGCCCCGGTGGGGTGGGACTAGCGGGATCCGGGGCCAACGTCCTGACTTTC. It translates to CASSPGGVGLAGSGANVLTF.

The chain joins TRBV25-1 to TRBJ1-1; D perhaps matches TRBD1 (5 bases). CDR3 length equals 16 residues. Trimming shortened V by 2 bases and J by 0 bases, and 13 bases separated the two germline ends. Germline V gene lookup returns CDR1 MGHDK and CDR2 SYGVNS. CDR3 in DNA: TGTGCCAGCAGTGAAAGGGGACGGGGGGTGAACACTGAAGCTTTCTTT. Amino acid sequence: CASSERGRGVNTEAFF.

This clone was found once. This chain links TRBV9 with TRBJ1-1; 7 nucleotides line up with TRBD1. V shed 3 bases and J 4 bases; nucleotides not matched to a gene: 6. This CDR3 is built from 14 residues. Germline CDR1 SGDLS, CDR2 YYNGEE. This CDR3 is CASSGGTEGTEAFF. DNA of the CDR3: TGTGCCAGCAGCGGAGGGACAGAGGGCACTGAAGCTTTCTTT.